A single sample gave rise to the 21 T cell receptor beta chains below, sequenced in a study of T cell repertoires in cytomegalovirus infection. From the reads, TCRdb called clonotypes with MiXCR, one entry per CDR3 protein. The sample includes 250,000 to 300,000 distinct CDR3 sequences, roughly 25% of them seen just once. The specimen sequenced was PBMCs. The receptors stem from a human donor in good health (CMV status not recorded). Some clones in this sample may be carry-over from other donors' samples.

This sequence joins TRBV12-3 or TRBV12-4 and TRBJ2-3; the match to TRBD2 covers 12 bases. The trim removed 10 bases at V and 0 bases at J, leaving 5 bases unmatched. The CDR3 contains 15 residues. CDR3 amino acids: CATRLAGASTDTQYF. The DNA of the CDR3 is TGTGCCACCCGACTAGCGGGAGCTAGCACAGATACGCAGTATTTT.

The chain combines TRBV7-8 with TRBJ1-3; D not resolved. Per germline, CDR1 SGHVS and CDR2 FQNEAQ. The length of the CDR3 is 16 residues. Trimming left V 4 bases short and J 0 bases short, with 13 bases between. CDR3 loop: CASSWAGGHSGNTIYF. The CDR3 DNA follows: TGTGCCAGCAGCTGGGCGGGAGGCCACTCTGGAAACACCATATATTTT. Full variable domain (outside the CDR3, taken from reference TRBV7-8 and TRBJ1-3): GAGVSQSPRYKVAKRGQDVALRCDPISGHVSLFWYQQALGQGPEFLTYFQNEAQLDKSGLPSDRFFAERPEGSVSTLKIQRTQQEDSAVYLCASSWAGGHSGNTIYFGEGSWLTVV.

This clonotype has ten or more counts. The CDR3 nucleotides are TGCGCCAGCAGCCAGACAGGGGGCCGAGGGGAGACCCAGTACTTC. Protein sequence: CASSQTGGRGETQYF. The chain is built from TRBV4-1 and TRBJ2-5; 10 bases are a match to TRBD1. Germline V gene data show CDR1 as MGHRA and CDR2 as YSYEKL. The ends lost 3 bases at V and 5 bases at J; junction bases unmatched: 6. CDR3 length: 15 amino acids.

The rearrangement joins TRBV6-2 or TRBV6-3 to TRBJ1-2; D perhaps matches TRBD1 (5 bases). The CDR3 extends over 14 amino acids. The germline CDR1 and CDR2 sequences are MNHEY and SVGEGT. V lost 4 bases and J 0 bases, leaving 9 bases between the germline ends. CDR3 region: CASSSRTSNYGYTF. Written as DNA, the CDR3 is TGTGCCAGCAGTTCCCGGACATCTAACTATGGCTACACCTTC.

This clonotype has ten or more counts. The CDR3 nucleotides are TGTGCCAGCAGCTACGGGACTGGAAGATACAATGAGCAGTTCTTC. It encodes CASSYGTGRYNEQFF. This rearrangement joins TRBV7-2 to TRBJ2-1, with D perhaps TRBD2 (6 bases). The CDR3 is 15 amino acids. CDR1 is SGHTA and CDR2 is FQGNSA in the germline V gene. With 4 bases removed from V and 4 bases from J, the gap between germline ends came to 14 bases.

This clonotype has more than one count but fewer than ten. The rearrangement links TRBV4-3 to TRBJ1-1; D is ambiguous. The CDR3 loop spans 16 amino acids. V lost 0 bases to trimming and J lost 3 bases, with 14 bases between them. Per germline, CDR1 LGHNA and CDR2 YSLEER. The CDR3 loop is CASSQDSGPRDTEAFF. CDR3 in DNA: TGCGCCAGCAGCCAAGATAGTGGCCCTCGGGACACTGAAGCTTTCTTT.

The V and J genes are TRBV6-2 or TRBV6-3 and TRBJ1-1; TRBD1 might be the D (6 bases). CDR3 length: 15 residues. From germline, CDR1 is MNHEY and CDR2 SVGEGT. Trimming took 4 bases from V and 0 from J, leaving 12 bases between them. CDR3 region: CASSFPGHLNTEAFF. DNA for the CDR3: TGTGCCAGCAGTTTCCCGGGACACTTGAACACTGAAGCTTTCTTT.

The CDR3 loop is CSARVTVGETQYF. CDR3 coding DNA: TGCAGTGCTAGAGTGACGGTGGGGGAGACCCAGTACTTC. The J gene is TRBJ2-5, the V gene TRBV20-1, with unresolved D. The CDR3 extends over 13 amino acids. Germline V lookup: CDR1 DFQATT, CDR2 SNEGSKA (reference sequence). Trimming left V 1 base short and J 5 bases short, with 11 bases between.

In this sample, this clonotype turned up a few times. The chain couples TRBV19 to TRBJ1-5; D unclear. Germline-derived CDR1 and CDR2 are LNHDA and SQIVND (reference sequence). CDR3 length equals 13 residues. V gave up 7 bases and J gave up 7 bases, with 14 bases separating them. The CDR3 DNA reads as TGTGCCAGTAAAGGAGGGTCGAACCAGCCCCAGCATTTT. It is translated as CASKGGSNQPQHF. The complete variable domain, with remaining parts taken from reference TRBV19 and TRBJ1-5, reads DGGITQSPKYLFRKEGQNVTLSCEQNLNHDAMYWYRQDPGQGLRLIYYSQIVNDFQKGDIAEGYSVSREKKESFPLTVTSAQKNPTAFYLCASKGGSNQPQHFGDGTRLSIL.

This clonotype has more than one count but fewer than ten. The chain links TRBV27 to TRBJ2-2; 9 bases line up with TRBD1. This CDR3 has 16 residues. CDR1 and CDR2 from the germline V gene are MNHEY and SMNVEV (reference sequence). The V gene end was trimmed by 1 base and the J gene end by 4 bases; junction bases not matched to a gene: 4. CDR3 sequence reads: CASSLFPDRGTGELFF. The CDR3 DNA is TGTGCCAGCAGTTTATTTCCGGACAGGGGCACCGGGGAGCTGTTTTTT.

This clonotype occurred many times. The chain employs TRBV7-2 and TRBJ2-5; D unresolved. Looked up from germline, CDR1 is SGHTA and CDR2 is FQGNSA. V was trimmed by 1 base and J by 2 bases, leaving 8 bases between them. The CDR3 has 14 residues. The CDR3 loop reads CASSLGRLQETQYF. In DNA form, the CDR3 reads TGTGCCAGCAGCTTAGGACGGCTACAAGAGACCCAGTACTTC.

In DNA form, the CDR3 reads TGTGCCACCCAAGGGGGGGAGACCCAGTACTTC. Its translation is CATQGGETQYF. V and J are TRBV19 and TRBJ2-5, with D perhaps assigned TRBD1 or TRBD2 (6 bases each). Germline CDR1 is LNHDA and CDR2 is SQIVND (reference sequence). V dropped 10 bases and J dropped 5 bases, with 11 bases sitting between them. The CDR3 covers 11 residues.

This clonotype was seen many times. The chain employs TRBV7-2 and TRBJ2-7, with 7 nucleotides matching TRBD2. From germline, CDR1 is SGHTA and CDR2 FQGNSA. This CDR3 contains 13 residues. The V and J ends lost 8 bases and 2 bases, in that order; junction bases with no gene match: 6. CDR3 nucleotides: TGTGCCAGCGGACGCGGGGGACCCTACGAGCAGTACTTC. Translating gives CASGRGGPYEQYF.

This clonotype was detected only a few times. The chain couples TRBV7-9 to TRBJ1-1; D ambiguous. Germline V CDR1 and CDR2: SEHNR, FQNEAQ (reference sequence). V was trimmed by 0 bases and J by 1 base, leaving 12 bases between them. The CDR3 is 16 amino acids. The CDR3 coding sequence is TGTGCCAGCAGCTTAGCGCTCGGGCGGACGAACACTGAAGCTTTCTTT. Translation gives CASSLALGRTNTEAFF.

This clonotype was recorded at least ten times. The chain couples TRBV7-2 to TRBJ2-3; possibly TRBD2 for D (6 bases). The CDR3 runs to 16 residues. Germline CDR1 is SGHTA and CDR2 is FQGNSA. V lost 1 base, J lost 3 bases, and 14 bases lay in between. Written as DNA, the CDR3 is TGTGCCAGCAGCTTAGTCTGGCGGGCGGGAACAGATACGCAGTATTTT. This encodes CASSLVWRAGTDTQYF. The full variable domain, completed using reference TRBV7-2 and TRBJ2-3, is GAGVSQSPSNKVTEKGKDVELRCDPISGHTALYWYRQSLGQGLEFLIYFQGNSAPDKSGLPSDRFSAERTGGSVSTLTIQRTQQEDSAVYLCASSLVWRAGTDTQYFGPGTRLTVL.

This clonotype was recorded a few times. The gene calls are TRBV11-2 and TRBJ2-1; 8 positions agree with TRBD2. The CDR3 contains 15 residues. Trimming removed 5 bases from V and 6 bases from J; junction bases left unmatched: 9. Per germline, CDR1 SGHAT and CDR2 FQNNGV. In DNA, the CDR3 is TGTGCCAGCAGCCCTTACGGGGGGGCCCCCAATGAGCAGTTCTTC. Its translation is CASSPYGGAPNEQFF.

The chain is built from TRBV7-8 and TRBJ1-1; the match to TRBD1 covers 9 bases. V shed 5 bases and J 5 bases; nucleotides not matched to a gene: 6. This CDR3 spans 14 amino acids. The germline CDR1 and CDR2 sequences are SGHVS and FQNEAQ. CDR3 nucleotide sequence: TGTGCCAGCAGCAAAACAGGGGGCCGAACTGAAGCTTTCTTT. It translates to CASSKTGGRTEAFF.

The chain employs TRBV3-1 and TRBJ1-2, with D tentatively TRBD1 (5 bases). The CDR3 loop spans 14 amino acids. CDR1 and CDR2 from the germline V gene are LGHDT and YNNKEL (reference sequence). V lost 0 bases and J lost 6, with 11 bases in between. Written as DNA, the CDR3 is TGTGCCAGCAGCCAAGAATCAGGGAGGAATGGCTACACCTTC. This codes for CASSQESGRNGYTF.

V usage is TRBV6-6 and J usage is TRBJ2-2, with D possibly called TRBD1 or TRBD2 (6 bases each). This CDR3 spans 12 amino acids. The V gene's germline CDR1 is MNHNY and CDR2 SVGAGI (reference sequence). CDR3 in DNA: TGTGCGTTAGGGGGGTATTCCGGGGAGCTGTTTTTT. It translates to CALGGYSGELFF.

This clonotype has a handful of counts. This sequence joins TRBV12-3 or TRBV12-4 and TRBJ2-1, with D tentatively TRBD1 (6 bases). Trimming removed 8 bases from V and 2 bases from J, with 10 bases in between. The CDR3 runs 13 residues. CDR3 in amino acids: CASCRDTYNEQFF. CDR3 nucleotide sequence: TGTGCCAGCTGCCGGGACACCTACAATGAGCAGTTCTTC.

This clonotype was observed at least ten times. The genes are TRBV6-5 and TRBJ1-2; 9 bases match TRBD1. The germline CDR1 and CDR2 sequences are MNHEY and SVGAGI. The junction had 6 bases not matched to a gene; V was cut back by 2 bases and J by 8 bases. This CDR3 comprises 14 residues. The CDR3 spells CASSYAQGARGYTF. DNA of the CDR3: TGTGCCAGCAGTTACGCACAGGGGGCTCGGGGCTACACCTTC.